The clone carrying this T cell receptor beta chain has only one observation. CDR1 MNHNS and CDR2 SASEGT come from the germline V gene. V lost 1 base, J lost 13 bases, and 7 bases lay in between. The CDR3 is 11 residues long. Enrolled during active infection, Seattle patients were then followed longitudinally. This record belongs to a study of blood T cell repertoires in COVID-19. Study-level information: Acute-phase and convalescent COVID-19 samples originated in the United States, Italy and Spain. T cells, B-cell-depleted T cells, or PBMCs provided the cDNA or gDNA that served as material.

How the authors handled the data: Estimation of nucleated cell counts relied on the amplification of reference gene primers. TCRdb keeps only in-frame clones here, not all; method: immunoSEQ multiplex PCR. The V and J calls and clone size are taken from that table; D and trimming were inferred from the DNA. Here the sample spans roughly 410,000 clones, approximately 87% being singletons. This chain connects TRBV6-1 to TRBJ1-4, with no clear D. The sample was peripheral blood. This receptor was identified in a woman in her sixties or seventies with COVID-19, enrolled during active disease. In DNA form, the CDR3 reads TGTGCCAGCAGTGAAGGTGTGCGACTGTTTTTT. It yields the protein CASSEGVRLFF.